A selection of T cell receptor beta chains follows, all from one sample in a study of Ad26.COV2.S vaccination and SARS-CoV-2 variants. The protocol was immunoSEQ multiplex PCR, while the TCRdb copy is restricted to in-frame clones and leaves out a portion. The sample has about 400,000 clones, 89% seen once; the top ten hold under 2%. The input for sequencing was peripheral blood, taken in a trial of Ad26.COV2.S vaccine versus placebo. The receptor set was obtained from a person aged 18 to 59 who received the Ad26.COV2.S COVID-19 vaccine or a placebo. Both conserved end residues are part of each CDR3. A D gene is named only where the DNA matches it firmly. Only part of the rows carry a size: once, few, many, or a class if the clone is expanded.

j_call clone_size v_call d_call cdr3_nt cdr3_aa
TRBJ2-1 . TRBV5-1 . TGCGCCAGCAGCTTGCCCAGAACGGCCGGCAATGAGCAGTTCTTC CASSLPRTAGNEQFF
TRBJ2-1 . TRBV18 . TGTGCCAGCTCACCACGTTTGGACAATGAGCAGTTCTTC CASSPRLDNEQFF
TRBJ1-1 . TRBV7-6 TRBD1 TGTGCCAGCAGCTTAGCGTCTAACAGGGGGCTCGGCACTGAAGCTTTCTTT CASSLASNRGLGTEAFF
TRBJ2-7 . TRBV7-2 . TGTGCCAGCGGCAGGGATTTACGCGAGCAGTACTTC CASGRDLREQYF
TRBJ1-4 once TRBV5-5 . TGTGCCAGCAGCTCGTCAGGGGTTGAAAAACTGTTTTTT CASSSSGVEKLFF
TRBJ2-3 . TRBV2 . TGTGCCAGCAGCCCGAGACAGACCACAGATACGCAGTATTTT CASSPRQTTDTQYF
TRBJ1-6 once TRBV11-1 TRBD1 TGTGCCAGCAGCTTCTCTGGGACAGGGGGCAATTCACCCCTCCACTTT CASSFSGTGGNSPLHF
TRBJ1-1 . TRBV6-5 . TGTGCCAGCACCATAAGGGAAAACACTGAAGCTTTCTTT CASTIRENTEAFF
TRBJ2-1 once TRBV6-5 TRBD2 TGTGCCAGCAGTCCCCCGGGACTAGCAGGGGATGAGCAGTTCTTC CASSPPGLAGDEQFF
TRBJ2-5 . TRBV11-2 . TGTGCCAGCAGCATGACTCAAGAGACCCAGTACTTC CASSMTQETQYF
TRBJ2-7 . TRBV7-9 . TGTGCCAGCAGCACGTCGTCGGCCACCTACGAGCAGTACTTC CASSTSSATYEQYF
TRBJ2-5 . TRBV11-2 . TGTGCCAGCAGCTTGGGGAGCAGAGAGACCCAGTACTTC CASSLGSRETQYF
TRBJ2-1 . TRBV9 TRBD2 TGTGCCAGCAGCCCCGGGACTAGCTTACTCCCCAATGAGCAGTTCTTC CASSPGTSLLPNEQFF
TRBJ2-1 . TRBV29-1 . TGCAGCGCCGAAGGAGGGGCTCGCTACAATGAGCAGTTCTTC CSAEGGARYNEQFF
TRBJ1-1 . TRBV29-1 . TGCAGCGTTAAGGGACTGAACACTGAAGCTTTCTTT CSVKGLNTEAFF
TRBJ2-5 . TRBV6-5 . TGTGCCAGCGCCACAGGAAGGGAGACCCAGTACTTC CASATGRETQYF
TRBJ1-2 . TRBV15 TRBD1 TGTGCCACCAGCCGCTGGGGACAGGGAACACATGGCTACACCTTC CATSRWGQGTHGYTF
TRBJ1-1 . TRBV18 . TGTGCCAGCTCACCACCGTCCGGGACCTGGGCGGCTTTCTTT CASSPPSGTWAAFF
TRBJ2-1 . TRBV9 TRBD1 TGTGCCAGCAGCGTTACGACAGGGTTGGTCAATGAGCAGTTCTTC CASSVTTGLVNEQFF
TRBJ2-1 . TRBV7-9 . TGTGCCAGCAGCCCGGAGACTAGTATAGATGAGCAGTTCTTC CASSPETSIDEQFF
TRBJ1-6 . TRBV27 . TGTGCCAGCAGTCCTCAGGGGCCTCGCTCCTATAATTCACCCCTCCACTTT CASSPQGPRSYNSPLHF
TRBJ1-4 . TRBV28 . TGTGCCAGCAGTACCAACAGGGCTGATAATGAAAAACTGTTTTTT CASSTNRADNEKLFF
TRBJ1-2 . TRBV25-1 . TGTGCCAGCAGTGATTTCGGGCTGTATGGCTACACCTTC CASSDFGLYGYTF
TRBJ2-3 . TRBV3-1/TRBV3-2 TRBD2 TGTGCCAGCAGGGGACCTAGCGGGGAAGCCACAGATACGCAGTATTTT CASRGPSGEATDTQYF
TRBJ2-3 . TRBV6-5 . TGTGCCAGCAGACCGACCCAGGACCGGACGGATACGCAGTATTTT CASRPTQDRTDTQYF
TRBJ2-1 . TRBV6-4 . TGTGCCAGCAGTGAAAATCAGGGCTACAATGAGCAGTTCTTC CASSENQGYNEQFF
TRBJ2-1 . TRBV20-1 . TGCAGTGCTAGTCAAAATGAGCAGTTCTTC CSASQNEQFF
TRBJ1-6 many TRBV4-2 TRBD1 TGTGCCAGCAGCCGCAGTCGGACAGGGGGAAATTCACCCCTCCACTTT CASSRSRTGGNSPLHF
TRBJ2-1 . TRBV5-1 TRBD2 TGCGCCAGCCAGTTGGCGGGAGGGCTCTCCTACAATGAGCAGTTCTTC CASQLAGGLSYNEQFF
TRBJ2-7 once TRBV5-1 TRBD2 TGCGCCAGCAGCTTGGGGCGGGAGGGCCGCTACGAGCAGTACTTC CASSLGREGRYEQYF
TRBJ2-7 few TRBV7-2 TRBD2 TGTGCCAGCAGCTTAACCGGACTAGCGGGAACTTTCTACGAGCAGTACTTC CASSLTGLAGTFYEQYF
TRBJ1-1 . TRBV20-1 . TGCAGTGCTAGTGGGGACGGTAAGGCTGAAGCTTTCTTT CSASGDGKAEAFF
TRBJ1-4 . TRBV14 . TGTGCCAGCAGCCCGAGGGTTGCAACTAATGAAAAACTGTTTTTT CASSPRVATNEKLFF
TRBJ2-1 . TRBV7-3 TRBD1 TGTGCCAGCAGCCTAGGGACAGGGGAGGGAGAGCAGTTCTTC CASSLGTGEGEQFF
TRBJ1-1 . TRBV6-1 TRBD1 TGTGCCAGCAGTGAAGGGGACAGGGTGTACGCTGAAGCTTTCTTT CASSEGDRVYAEAFF
TRBJ2-1 . TRBV19 . TGTGCCAGTAGTATCCGATACAATGAGCAGTTCTTC CASSIRYNEQFF
TRBJ2-7 . TRBV7-2 . TGTGCCAGCAGCTTAGGTATGACAGGATGGGGATACGAGCAGTACTTC CASSLGMTGWGYEQYF
TRBJ1-4 . TRBV19 . TGTGCCAGTAGTATAGGGGGGATTCCAACTAATGAAAAACTGTTTTTT CASSIGGIPTNEKLFF
TRBJ2-3 . TRBV5-1 . TGCGCCAGCAGCGGTTCCTCGACACGTACCACAGATACGCAGTATTTT CASSGSSTRTTDTQYF
TRBJ2-6 . TRBV28 . TGTGCCAGCAGTACCTCTGGGGCCAACGTCCTGACTTTC CASSTSGANVLTF
TRBJ2-5 . TRBV15 . TGTGCCACCAGCAGAGCCCGGGGGCAGAGGGACCAAGAGACCCAGTACTTC CATSRARGQRDQETQYF
TRBJ2-1 . TRBV7-8 . TGTGCCAGCAGCTTATATGGTAGCGCCACCTACAATGAGCAGTTCTTC CASSLYGSATYNEQFF
TRBJ2-3 . TRBV15 . TGTGCCACCAGGGTCACAGATACGCAGTATTTT CATRVTDTQYF
TRBJ2-1 . TRBV21-1 . TGTGCCAGCAGCACAAGACAGGGGGTTGGGTACAATGAGCAGTTCTTC CASSTRQGVGYNEQFF
TRBJ1-1 . TRBV29-1 TRBD1 TGCAGCGTTTGGGACAGGGGGACCGCTGAAGCTTTCTTT CSVWDRGTAEAFF
TRBJ2-1 . TRBV7-3 TRBD1 TGTGCCAGCAGCTCGACCCGACAGGGGGTATGGGGGAGTAAGGACAATGAGCAGTTCTTC CASSSTRQGVWGSKDNEQFF
TRBJ1-2 once TRBV21-1 . TGTGCCAGCAGCAAAGCGCCGGCAGGGGAGAGAAGAGGCTACACCTTC CASSKAPAGERRGYTF
TRBJ2-6 . TRBV5-1 TRBD1 TGCGCCAGCAGCTCACGGACAGGTAGCTCTGGGGCCAACGTCCTGACTTTC CASSSRTGSSGANVLTF
TRBJ2-7 . TRBV4-1 TRBD2 TGCGCCAGCAGCCAAGAGCCTAGCGGAGGAGACGAGCAGTACTTC CASSQEPSGGDEQYF
TRBJ2-1 . TRBV7-9 TRBD1 TGTGCCAGCATCAGTCCGGCAGGGGGCCTCTATGAGCAGTTCTTC CASISPAGGLYEQFF
TRBJ2-1 . TRBV28 . TGTGCCAGCAGCCCGTGGGGGACATACAATGAGCAGTTCTTC CASSPWGTYNEQFF
TRBJ2-7 . TRBV24-1 . TGTGCCACCATGGAGGACGAGCAGTACTTC CATMEDEQYF